This T cell receptor (beta chain) was profiled in a study of cytomegalovirus exposure and HLA in healthy donors. Study-level information: A prior analysis found about 110 million unique TCR beta sequences from 170 million or so T cells.

The PCR contained 60 Vbeta and 13 Jbeta primers. Only in-frame clones appear in the TCRdb table, and some are missing; sequencing was by immunoSEQ multiplex PCR. The profile shows over 200,000 clones, around 89% of them singletons. V shed 5 bases and J 9 bases; nucleotides not matched to a gene: 12. The CDR3 spans 16 residues. The germline V gene encodes CDR1 SNHLY and CDR2 FYNNEI. The genes are TRBV2 and TRBJ1-6, with TRBD1 matching 8 bases. The sequencing input was PBMCs. The TCR originated in a young woman in good health and CMV-seronegative. In DNA, the CDR3 is TGTGCCAGCAGTTATGGGACAGGCCCTATGGCTTCACCCCTCCACTTT. Protein: CASSYGTGPMASPLHF.